This entry concerns a single T cell receptor beta chain. Only one count was recorded for this clone. Its binding antigen is unknown. No base quality information exists; no much larger clone differs at one position. The data derive from a study of beta chain features in type 1 diabetes (dated by TCRdb to 2017 to 2018). With regard to the full study: Patients and healthy donors did not differ in mean age, gender distribution, total cell number or subset yield. A total of roughly 100,000,000 sorted cells were examined across all samples, and the number of cells per subset was strongly correlated with RNA yield. The study compared the TCRB repertoires of sorted circulating CD4+ T cell subsets in recently diagnosed type 1 diabetes patients with those in matched healthy donors. Naive and central memory subsets were obtained from all 28 donors, but regulatory and stem cell-like memory subsets were isolated from only 8 patients and roughly eight healthy donors.

A single peripheral blood draw of about 120 mL on average was collected from each donor into heparinised tubes. Naive, central memory, regulatory and stem cell-like memory CD4+ T cells were sorted on a BD FACSAria II using a panel including CD45RO, CCR7, CD25, CD127, CD95 and CD27. Purity was above 95% for every sorted population. PBMCs were separated immediately by Lymphoprep density gradient centrifugation and were stained directly, without being cultured. So that batch effects would be minimized, each experiment stained and sorted samples in pairs, pairing one healthy donor with one patient. What the work shows at the level of the full study, not this receptor alone: In all four CD4+ subsets, TCRB CDR3 length was moderately but significantly shorter in type 1 diabetes patients. Naive, central memory and regulatory TCRB repertoires appeared to be more similar among patients than among healthy donors. Fewer insertions and more nucleotide deletions at VDJ recombination sites were observed in patients with type 1 diabetes, implying thymic rearrangement abnormalities. Because cDNA was sequenced instead of genomic DNA, activated cells with high expression could be over-represented, although the groups did not differ in activation or CD3 levels. Only small numbers of individuals were included in the HLA sub-analyses, which left unresolved whether HLA type had any influence on TCRB rearrangement. PCR might favor shorter templates, but patient and control samples were amplified and corrected together, so any skew would affect both groups equally.

Taken from the germline V gene (reference sequence), the CDR1 and CDR2 loops are GTSNPN and SVGIG. The germline ends are 23 bases apart after V is trimmed by 4 bases and J by 7 bases. Spanning cysteine to phenylalanine, the CDR3 consists of 16 amino acids. Here the CDR3 DNA is all that survives: 48 bases in frame from base 1. The High Capacity cDNA Reverse Transcription Kit was used to reverse transcribe all of the isolated RNA, meaning that expressed TCRB transcripts were what got sequenced. Naive, central memory and regulatory T cell samples underwent deep immunoSEQ sequencing, averaging about 3.57 million total reads per sample. Sorted cells were lysed in RLT buffer and RNA was extracted with DNase-treated RNeasy Micro or Mini kits, depending on cell number. To prevent cross-contamination, every cell subset was processed on its own, while patient and healthy donor samples were processed together. TCRB sequences were amplified from cDNA with the immunoSEQ multiplex PCR, producing 87-bp fragments spanning the CDR3 region. The amplicons were sequenced using the Illumina HiSeq platform. As for how the authors treated the data: PCR bias was computationally corrected using synthetic template baselines, reads within Hamming distance 2 were collapsed, and singletons that could not be merged were discarded. Reads were aligned against IMGT so that V, D and J genes, CDR3 length and insertions or deletions at six rearrangement sites could be assigned. Clonotype counts were normalized to sorted cell number within each subset before computing true diversity and Gini coefficients with the tcR R package. Repertoire sharing was quantified using the overlap coefficient calculated on TCRB nucleotide sequences. Out-of-frame TCRB sequences from naive cells were analyzed as a proxy for the pre-selection repertoire. The table comes from immuneACCESS by way of TCRdb, which keeps in-frame sequences with V and J called. Part of the clones is missing from these tables; in studies checked, under half for an unresolved V gene and the rest for unknown reasons. That table gives V, J and clone size, and the DNA gave D and trimming. The sample records hundreds of thousands of clones, roughly 13% of which are singletons. The leading ten clones occupy less than 0.04% of the sample.

The sequence derives from a man younger than 35 with type 1 diabetes. Sequences were obtained from naive CD4+ T cells from blood. The cell subset or site label for this specimen denotes: true naive CD4+ T cells. The sequence is built from TRBV30 and TRBJ2-1; the D gene may be TRBD1 or TRBD2, since each aligns over 5 bases. The CDR3 protein: CAWTIRGALGFNEQFF. At the DNA level, the sequence is TGTGCCTGGACAATCAGAGGGGCACTAGGCTTTAATGAGCAGTTCTTC.